The text below deals with one TCR beta chain. This CDR3 is 14 amino acids long. Germline CDR1 is MNHEY and CDR2 is SMNVEV (reference sequence). The V and J ends lost 2 bases and 8 bases, in that order; junction bases with no gene match: 4. TCRdb fed the RT-PCR reads into MiXCR, producing one record per CDR3 protein. Of more than 600,000 distinct CDR3 sequences listed, 12% to 15% are singletons. The chain couples TRBV27 to TRBJ1-4; 8 bases align to TRBD1. The sample consisted of memory CD4+ T cells from blood. This receptor was identified in a female donor in good health, serving as a healthy control. The CDR3 DNA sequence: TGTGCCAGCAGTTTAATGACAGGGGACGAAAAACTGTTTTTT. Translating it yields CASSLMTGDEKLFF.